One and the same sample provided the 24 T cell receptor beta chains below, sequenced in a study of T cell responses to AZD1222 COVID-19 vaccine. Here immunoSEQ multiplex PCR was the method, and the copy in TCRdb shows in-frame clones only, minus some. The table includes tens of thousands of clones, 88% detected once. The specimen comprised peripheral blood, sampled on day 0 of AZD1222 vaccination. Receptors originate from an adult in good health.

This chain joins TRBV19 and TRBJ2-5, with D possibly matching TRBD1 (6 bases). The ends were cut back, 5 bases at V and 1 base at J, with 14 bases in the middle. The germline V gene encodes CDR1 LNHDA and CDR2 SQIVND (reference sequence). CDR3 length: 15 residues. The CDR3 coding sequence is TGTGCCAGTAGTCCGGGCCCAGGGGCCCAAGAGACCCAGTACTTC. It translates to CASSPGPGAQETQYF.

The chain has TRBV2 and TRBJ1-5; possibly TRBD1 for D (5 bases). This CDR3 comprises 14 residues. Trimming stripped 3 bases from V and 4 bases from J, with 10 bases between. Germline lookup yields CDR1 SNHLY and CDR2 FYNNEI. The CDR3 DNA sequence: TGTGCCAGCAGTGATTACAGGAGTAATCAGCCCCAGCATTTT. Protein: CASSDYRSNQPQHF.

The CDR3 loop reads CASSASRGTRNTGELFF. The CDR3 DNA reads TGTGCCAGCAGCGCCTCTCGCGGGACACGGAACACCGGGGAGCTGTTTTTT. The V and J genes are TRBV9 and TRBJ2-2; perhaps D is TRBD1 or TRBD2 (6 bases each). Trimming shortened V by 3 bases and J by 1 base, and 16 bases separated the two germline ends. Germline V gene data show CDR1 as SGDLS and CDR2 as YYNGEE. The CDR3 consists of 17 residues.

This chain joins TRBV7-2 and TRBJ1-6, with a tentative D call TRBD1 (6 bases). The CDR3 is 15 residues long. CDR1 and CDR2 (germline): SGHTA, FQGNSA. The V gene lost 2 bases and the J gene lost 7 bases, with 12 bases spanning the gap. The CDR3: CASSLSGASNSPLHF. For the CDR3, the DNA is TGTGCCAGCAGCTTATCAGGGGCCTCCAATTCACCCCTCCACTTT.

V gene TRBV7-2 combines with J gene TRBJ2-5; D remains unclear. This CDR3 comprises 15 residues. CDR1 and CDR2 (germline): SGHTA, FQGNSA. V was cut by 0 bases and J by 2 bases, with 10 bases left in between. The CDR3 reads CASSLAPGRQETQYF. The CDR3 DNA reads TGTGCCAGCAGCTTAGCTCCGGGCAGACAAGAGACCCAGTACTTC.

The chain carries TRBV19 and TRBJ2-2, with D perhaps given as TRBD1 or TRBD2 (6 bases each). Trimming cost V 4 bases and J 7 bases, with 22 bases left between them. Germline V gene lookup returns CDR1 LNHDA and CDR2 SQIVND (reference sequence). This CDR3 is 17 amino acids long. The CDR3 protein is CASSTWAGRGGSGELFF. CDR3 DNA: TGTGCCAGTAGTACCTGGGCGGGAAGAGGGGGAAGCGGGGAGCTGTTTTTT. Combining the CDR3 with reference TRBV19 and TRBJ2-2 gives the whole variable domain DGGITQSPKYLFRKEGQNVTLSCEQNLNHDAMYWYRQDPGQGLRLIYYSQIVNDFQKGDIAEGYSVSREKKESFPLTVTSAQKNPTAFYLCASSTWAGRGGSGELFFGEGSRLTVL.

The gene calls are TRBV6-5 and TRBJ2-5; either TRBD1 or TRBD2 may supply D (6 bases each). CDR1 is MNHEY and CDR2 is SVGAGI in the germline V gene. The CDR3 loop spans 15 amino acids. Trimming took 7 bases from V and 1 from J, leaving 16 bases between them. DNA for the CDR3: TGTGCCAGCACCATTGGGGGGACACTCCAAGAGACCCAGTACTTC. Protein sequence: CASTIGGTLQETQYF.

The rearrangement joins TRBV18 to TRBJ1-1; 8 nucleotides match TRBD1. CDR1 and CDR2 (germline): KGHSH, LQKENI. This CDR3 is 16 amino acids long. Trimming at V came to 4 bases and at J to 6 bases, leaving 13 bases not matched to a gene. The CDR3 DNA follows: TGTGCCAGCTCACAATCAACAGGGGGGGGAACATCTGAAGCTTTCTTT. It encodes CASSQSTGGGTSEAFF. Full variable domain (rest looked up from reference TRBV18 and TRBJ1-1): NAGVMQNPRHLVRRRGQEARLRCSPMKGHSHVYWYRQLPEEGLKFMVYLQKENIIDESGMPKERFSAEFPKEGPSILRIQQVVRGDSAAYFCASSQSTGGGTSEAFFGQGTRLTVV.

The chain has TRBV30 and TRBJ2-1; D perhaps matches TRBD1 (6 bases). The CDR3 has 11 residues. The V gene lost 3 bases and the J gene lost 9 bases, with 9 bases spanning the gap. Germline assignment: CDR1 GTSNPN and CDR2 SVGIG (reference sequence). The CDR3 nucleotides read TGTGCCTGGAGGGGGGCCGGTGAGCAGTTCTTC. The encoded protein is CAWRGAGEQFF.

CDR3 sequence (DNA): TGTGCCAGCAGCCGTGGACTGAGCTACGAGCAGTACTTC. It translates to CASSRGLSYEQYF. The chain joins TRBV7-8 to TRBJ2-7; a weak D match, TRBD2 (5 bases). The germline V and J ends were trimmed by 5 bases and 3 bases, with 11 bases remaining between them. Looked up from germline, CDR1 is SGHVS and CDR2 is FQNEAQ. This CDR3 region has 13 residues.

The chain couples TRBV5-1 to TRBJ1-5; no reliable D call. Germline values: CDR1 SGHRS, CDR2 YFSETQ. This CDR3 has 13 residues. Between the trimmed V and J ends, which lost 1 base and 3 bases, there was a span of 5 bases. The CDR3, as DNA: TGCGCCAGCAGCTTGTACCCCAATCAGCCCCAGCATTTT. Its translation: CASSLYPNQPQHF.

This rearrangement joins TRBV10-3 to TRBJ1-1; tentatively, D is TRBD1 (5 bases). CDR1 is ENHRY, CDR2 SYGVKD, per germline. CDR3 size: 16 residues. Trimming removed 6 bases at V and 3 bases at J, with 20 bases between. The CDR3 loop reads CAIRTTGLGGDTEAFF. CDR3 DNA sequence: TGTGCCATCAGGACCACCGGTCTCGGAGGGGACACTGAAGCTTTCTTT.

The gene calls are TRBV7-9 and TRBJ2-6; no clear D. This CDR3 contains 15 residues. With 4 bases removed from V and 0 bases from J, the gap between germline ends came to 7 bases. Germline values: CDR1 SEHNR, CDR2 FQNEAQ (reference sequence). CDR3 region: CASSSDFSGANVLTF. The DNA for the CDR3 is TGTGCCAGCAGCTCAGATTTCTCTGGGGCCAACGTCCTGACTTTC.

The chain joins TRBV3-1 (or the pseudogene TRBV3-2) to TRBJ2-3; TRBD1 matches at 8 bases. The CDR3 has 14 amino acids. Germline CDR1 reads LGHDT; CDR2 reads YNNKEL (reference sequence). V was pared by 2 bases and J by 6 bases, with 4 bases of the junction left unmatched. Written as DNA, the CDR3 is TGTGCCAGCAGCCAATTCAGGGGGCCGGATACGCAGTATTTT. Its translation is CASSQFRGPDTQYF.

The chain links TRBV28 to TRBJ2-7, with 9 bases identical to TRBD1. Trimming removed 4 bases from V and 7 bases from J; junction bases left unmatched: 11. Germline V gives CDR1 MDHEN, CDR2 SYDVKM. This CDR3 comprises 15 residues. In nucleotides, the CDR3 is TGTGCCAGCAGTTCCCTCGGACAGGGGCTGGGGGAGCAGTACTTC. It codes for CASSSLGQGLGEQYF.

The chain combines TRBV25-1 with TRBJ2-7; no firm D call. Trimming left V 3 bases short and J 3 bases short, with 12 bases between. The CDR3 has 14 amino acids. The germline CDR1 and CDR2 sequences are MGHDK and SYGVNS. CDR3 protein: CASSESGIRYEQYF. The CDR3 DNA reads TGTGCCAGCAGTGAGAGTGGAATTCGCTACGAGCAGTACTTC.

The V call is TRBV29-1, the J call TRBJ2-7; D perhaps matches TRBD1 (6 bases). The CDR3 is 14 residues long. V was cut by 4 bases and J by 2 bases, with 15 bases left in between. Per germline, CDR1 SQVTM and CDR2 ANQGSEA. The CDR3 reads CSVGGLTGPYEQYF. CDR3 nucleotides: TGCAGCGTTGGGGGGCTGACAGGACCCTACGAGCAGTACTTC.

V gene TRBV5-1 combines with J gene TRBJ2-5, with 10 positions matching TRBD1. The junction had 12 bases not matched to a gene; V was cut back by 5 bases and J by 5 bases. CDR3 length equals 16 residues. Germline V gene lookup returns CDR1 SGHRS and CDR2 YFSETQ. For the CDR3, the DNA is TGCGCCAGCAGGCCGGGGACAGGGGTGGCGAGGGAGACCCAGTACTTC. Amino acids: CASRPGTGVARETQYF.

J is TRBJ2-7 and V is TRBV7-6; no clear D. V lost 1 base to trimming and J lost 2 bases, with 9 bases between them. This CDR3 region has 14 residues. Per germline, CDR1 SGHVS and CDR2 FNYEAQ. CDR3 in amino acids: CASSLGSGAYEQYF. The CDR3 region has the DNA TGTGCCAGCAGCTTAGGGTCAGGAGCCTACGAGCAGTACTTC.

Here the CDR3 reads CASSSGPLGGQPQHF. The CDR3 bases are TGTGCCAGCAGCTCGGGACCGCTGGGAGGTCAGCCCCAGCATTTT. The V and J genes are TRBV7-2 and TRBJ1-5; D may be TRBD1 (5 bases). This CDR3 spans 15 amino acids. The germline V and J ends were trimmed by 4 bases and 6 bases, with 16 bases remaining between them. CDR1 SGHTA and CDR2 FQGNSA come from the germline V gene.

The J gene is TRBJ1-4, the V gene TRBV29-1; the match to TRBD1 covers 7 bases. Germline V gene data show CDR1 as SQVTM and CDR2 as ANQGSEA. This CDR3 is 13 amino acids long. With 7 bases clipped from V and 8 bases from J, the junction kept 10 bases outside the gene matches. This CDR3 is CSAAEGAGEKLFF. DNA for the CDR3: TGCAGCGCCGCGGAGGGGGCAGGAGAAAAACTGTTTTTT.

This clone was seen only once. The chain is built from TRBV7-9 and TRBJ2-1; no firm D call. Looked up from germline, CDR1 is SEHNR and CDR2 is FQNEAQ (reference sequence). The V end was cut by 5 bases, the J end by 4 bases, with 6 bases between. The CDR3 consists of 12 residues. CDR3 in DNA: TGTGCCAGCAGCGTACCTTACAATGAGCAGTTCTTC. Protein product: CASSVPYNEQFF.

This rearrangement joins TRBV7-2 to TRBJ2-3; possibly TRBD2 for D (6 bases). From germline, CDR1 is SGHTA and CDR2 FQGNSA. CDR3 length: 15 amino acids. Trimming removed 2 bases at V and 4 bases at J, with 13 bases between. CDR3 nucleotide sequence: TGTGCCAGCAGCTTACGGGGGAAAGGCGCAGATACGCAGTATTTT. As protein: CASSLRGKGADTQYF.

The rearrangement links TRBV10-3 to TRBJ2-7; weak D call: TRBD2 (6 bases). The V gene's germline CDR1 is ENHRY and CDR2 SYGVKD. CDR3 length: 20 residues. V dropped 0 bases and J dropped 3 bases, with 27 bases sitting between them. As DNA, the CDR3 is TGTGCCATCAGTGAGTCGACTCCGGCTCTGCTTGGCCAGGGAGGCTACGAGCAGTACTTC. Its protein is CAISESTPALLGQGGYEQYF.